These 26 T cell receptor beta chains came from one sample sequenced in a study of CD8 T cells in ankylosing spondylitis. TCRdb independently ran MiXCR on the 5' RACE reads; one entry per CDR3 protein. The sample yields under 400,000 distinct CDR3 sequences, around 10% seen once. The specimen was blood, either unsorted or a sorted T cell fraction (not recorded which). Receptor source: a female donor with ankylosing spondylitis or in good health (not recorded which).

This chain links TRBV2 with TRBJ2-3, with 7 bases that match TRBD2. With 10 bases clipped from V and 5 bases from J, the junction kept 24 bases outside the gene matches. Germline CDR1 and CDR2: SNHLY and FYNNEI. The CDR3 extends over 18 amino acids. CDR3 region: CAISWVWGIASGVDTQYF. Here the CDR3 DNA reads TGTGCCATCTCCTGGGTGTGGGGAATAGCGAGCGGGGTAGATACGCAGTATTTT.

The chain recombines TRBV20-1 with TRBJ2-3; D is perhaps TRBD1 or TRBD2 (6 bases each). CDR1 is DFQATT, CDR2 SNEGSKA, per germline (reference sequence). Trimming took 3 bases from V and 6 from J, leaving 25 bases between them. There are 17 residues in the CDR3. CDR3 bases: TGCAGTGCTAGGAAGAAGAAGGAAACGGGGGCGTCCGATACGCAGTATTTT. This gives the protein CSARKKKETGASDTQYF.

V and J are TRBV13 and TRBJ2-1; D tentatively reads TRBD1 or TRBD2 (5 bases each). The V end was cut by 5 bases, the J end by 8 bases, with 16 bases between. The CDR3 sequence is 14 residues long. The germline gives CDR1 PRHDT, CDR2 FYEKMQ (reference sequence). The CDR3 bases are TGTGCCAGCAGCCCAGGGACCGAGCACGATGAGCAGTTCTTC. Its protein is CASSPGTEHDEQFF.

The genes are TRBV5-1 and TRBJ2-7; tentatively, D is TRBD1 (6 bases). Germline-derived CDR1 and CDR2 are SGHRS and YFSETQ. V shed 4 bases and J shed 5 bases, with 10 bases lying between them. CDR3 size: 12 residues. In nucleotides, the CDR3 is TGCGCCAGCAGCATCAACAGGGACGAGCAGTACTTC. Protein product: CASSINRDEQYF.

The V call is TRBV20-1, the J call TRBJ2-5; no clear D gene. Trimming took 0 bases from V and 2 from J, leaving 13 bases between them. The germline V gene encodes CDR1 DFQATT and CDR2 SNEGSKA (reference sequence). The CDR3 length is 15 residues. The CDR3, as DNA: TGCAGTGCTAGAGATCGCCAGAACGCACAAGAGACCCAGTACTTC. Its translation is CSARDRQNAQETQYF.

This clonotype was counted between two and nine times. The chain employs TRBV7-9 and TRBJ2-2; D not certain. This CDR3 has 14 amino acids. V was pared by 5 bases and J by 4 bases, with 11 bases between. CDR1 is SEHNR and CDR2 is FQNEAQ in the germline V gene (reference sequence). The CDR3 loop is CASSPVDLTGELFF. CDR3 DNA: TGTGCCAGCAGCCCTGTGGACCTCACCGGGGAGCTGTTTTTT.

The chain uses TRBV7-9 and TRBJ1-4, with TRBD1 matching over 9 bases. CDR3 size: 16 residues. The ends lost 5 bases at V and 8 bases at J; junction bases unmatched: 12. CDR1 and CDR2 from the germline V gene are SEHNR and FQNEAQ (reference sequence). The CDR3 region is CASSQQRTGAREKLFF. The DNA for the CDR3 is TGTGCCAGCAGCCAACAGAGGACAGGGGCGCGAGAAAAACTGTTTTTT.

This clonotype was picked up a small number of times. CDR3 sequence (DNA): TGTGCCAGCAGCTTAGTCTTTGGAAACACCATATATTTT. Its translation is CASSLVFGNTIYF. The chain employs TRBV13 and TRBJ1-3; D unresolved. CDR1 and CDR2 from the germline V gene are PRHDT and FYEKMQ (reference sequence). The CDR3 sequence is 13 residues long. V shed 1 base and J shed 3 bases, with 4 bases lying between them.

This clonotype appeared many times. This sequence joins TRBV27 and TRBJ2-7, with 9 bases identical to TRBD1. Germline V gene lookup returns CDR1 MNHEY and CDR2 SMNVEV (reference sequence). The CDR3 is 16 amino acids. Trimming at V came to 5 bases and at J to 1 base, leaving 9 bases not matched to a gene. As DNA, the CDR3 is TGTGCCAGCAGTACAATCCGGGACAGGGAATCCTACGAGCAGTACTTC. This codes for CASSTIRDRESYEQYF.

This clonotype was observed many times. The rearrangement links TRBV20-1 to TRBJ1-3; no firm D call. CDR3 length equals 16 residues. Trimming took 0 bases from V and 7 from J, leaving 19 bases between them. CDR1 is DFQATT, CDR2 SNEGSKA, per germline (reference sequence). The CDR3 region is CSARDLPKASTNTIYF. CDR3 nucleotides: TGCAGTGCTAGAGATCTACCCAAGGCCAGCACCAACACCATATATTTT.

This clonotype was recorded at least ten times. The chain recombines TRBV11-2 with TRBJ1-2, with 9 positions matching TRBD1. Per germline, CDR1 SGHAT and CDR2 FQNNGV. The trim removed 5 bases at V and 4 bases at J, leaving 5 bases unmatched. This CDR3 has 14 amino acids. DNA for the CDR3: TGTGCCAGCAGCCCGGGACAGGGAAGCTATGGCTACACCTTC. Encoded protein: CASSPGQGSYGYTF.

This clonotype was detected a few times. V gene TRBV5-1 combines with J gene TRBJ2-1; D not resolved. V gave up 0 bases and J gave up 8 bases, with 12 bases separating them. Germline CDR1 SGHRS, CDR2 YFSETQ. The CDR3 is made up of 14 amino acids. CDR3 amino acids: CASSLAGSWDEQFF. The CDR3 bases are TGCGCCAGCAGCTTGGCCGGTAGCTGGGATGAGCAGTTCTTC. The full variable domain, completed using reference TRBV5-1 and TRBJ2-1, is KAGVTQTPRYLIKTRGQQVTLSCSPISGHRSVSWYQQTPGQGLQFLFEYFSETQRNKGNFPGRFSGRQFSNSRSEMNVSTLELGDSALYLCASSLAGSWDEQFFGPGTRLTVL.

This clonotype was counted many times. The J gene is TRBJ2-1, the V gene TRBV5-1; D is ambiguous. V was pared by 5 bases and J by 10 bases, with 16 bases between. In germline, CDR1 is SGHRS, CDR2 YFSETQ. There are 13 residues in the CDR3. The CDR3 bases are TGCGCCAGCAGTTTCACGCCGGACCGCGAGCAGTTCTTC. Translation gives CASSFTPDREQFF.

This clonotype was seen repeatedly, ten times or more. The chain combines TRBV5-6 with TRBJ2-1; possibly TRBD2 for D (5 bases). This CDR3 has 14 residues. The ends were cut back, 2 bases at V and 10 bases at J, with 16 bases in the middle. Germline values: CDR1 SGHDT, CDR2 YYEEEE. CDR3 nucleotide sequence: TGTGCCAGCAGCTTTATGAGGCTGGAGGACGAGCAGTTCTTC. Its protein is CASSFMRLEDEQFF.

This clonotype has ten or more counts. The chain is built from TRBV12-3 or TRBV12-4 and TRBJ2-1, with a weak D call TRBD1 (6 bases). V gave up 4 bases and J gave up 0 bases, with 16 bases separating them. This CDR3 has 17 residues. The CDR3 bases are TGTGCCAGCAGTTCTAGGACAGCTTTTCTCTCCTACAATGAGCAGTTCTTC. Its translation: CASSSRTAFLSYNEQFF.

There are many counts of this clonotype. The chain links TRBV5-1 to TRBJ2-2; 8 positions match TRBD2. The CDR3 has 14 residues. Germline-derived CDR1 and CDR2 are SGHRS and YFSETQ. V was clipped by 4 bases and J by 6 bases; unmatched bases: 5. CDR3: CASSPGLVAGELFF. For the CDR3, the DNA is TGCGCCAGCAGCCCGGGACTAGTGGCCGGGGAGCTGTTTTTT.

This clonotype showed up many times. The genes are TRBV29-1 and TRBJ2-3; D unresolved. Germline CDR1 and CDR2: SQVTM and ANQGSEA. The CDR3 loop spans 13 amino acids. V dropped 3 bases and J dropped 1 base, with 8 bases sitting between them. Written as DNA, the CDR3 is TGCAGCGTTGATGAGGCGGGCACAGATACGCAGTATTTT. Protein product: CSVDEAGTDTQYF.

This rearrangement joins TRBV7-9 to TRBJ2-7, with 8 nucleotides matching TRBD1. Unmatched junction bases numbered 11, after V lost 5 bases and J lost 5 bases. This CDR3 spans 15 amino acids. Germline values: CDR1 SEHNR, CDR2 FQNEAQ (reference sequence). This CDR3 reads CASSGHGQGRDEQYF. The CDR3 DNA reads as TGTGCCAGCAGCGGCCACGGACAGGGACGGGACGAGCAGTACTTC.

Note on this clonotype: This may be a read error: a much more frequent sequence differs by one nucleotide. This chain joins TRBV6-5 and TRBJ2-2; D not certain. The CDR3 covers 15 residues. V dropped 5 bases and J dropped 4 bases, with 14 bases sitting between them. CDR1 and CDR2 (germline): MNHEY, SVGAGI. The CDR3 DNA reads as TGTGCCAGCAGTCACTGGCAGCAGCCCACCGGGGAGCTGTTTTTT. This encodes CASSHWQQPTGELFF.

Comment on this clonotype: A single base separates this from a much larger clone, so it may be a read error. The chain uses TRBV12-3 or TRBV12-4 and TRBJ2-2, with a weak D call TRBD2 (5 bases). CDR3 length: 15 residues. CDR3 sequence reads: CASSFFSPNTGELSF. Written as DNA, the CDR3 is TGTGCCAGCAGTTTCTTCAGCCCCAACACCGGGGAGCTGTCTTTT.

This clonotype was counted at least ten times. The V call is TRBV20-1, the J call TRBJ2-1; perhaps TRBD1 as D (6 bases). From germline, CDR1 is DFQATT and CDR2 SNEGSKA (reference sequence). V was clipped by 6 bases and J by 7 bases, with 10 bases between them. The CDR3 sequence is 11 residues long. CDR3 in DNA: TGCAGTGCCGGACAGTTTAATGAGCAGTTCTTC. Its translation is CSAGQFNEQFF.

This clonotype was detected ten times or more. The chain has TRBV5-1 and TRBJ2-2, with 11 bases that match TRBD2. The CDR3 totals 15 residues. Trimming cost V 0 bases and J 7 bases; bases outside gene matches: 2. CDR1 is SGHRS and CDR2 is YFSETQ in the germline V gene. This CDR3 is CASSLGLAGNGELFF. The DNA for the CDR3 is TGCGCCAGCAGCTTGGGACTAGCGGGGAACGGGGAGCTGTTTTTT.

This clonotype occurred many times. The chain joins TRBV20-1 to TRBJ2-7; possibly TRBD1 for D (6 bases). This CDR3 spans 14 amino acids. Germline V gene data show CDR1 as DFQATT and CDR2 as SNEGSKA (reference sequence). V was shortened by 6 bases and J by 5 bases, with 20 bases between the two germline ends. DNA of the CDR3: TGCAGTGCCACACGGACAGCGACTATCCACGAGCAGTACTTC. Amino acids: CSATRTATIHEQYF.

This clonotype was seen at least ten times. This chain connects TRBV7-9 to TRBJ2-2; D is undetermined. CDR1 is SEHNR, CDR2 FQNEAQ, per germline (reference sequence). Trimming pared 1 base from V and 0 bases from J, leaving 9 bases between. There are 16 residues in the CDR3. The CDR3 spells CASSLEAPANTGELFF. CDR3 nucleotide sequence: TGTGCCAGCAGCTTAGAGGCACCTGCGAACACCGGGGAGCTGTTTTTT. Based on the CDR3 plus reference TRBV7-9 and TRBJ2-2, the full variable domain is DTGVSQNPRHKITKRGQNVTFRCDPISEHNRLYWYRQTLGQGPEFLTYFQNEAQLEKSRLLSDRFSAERPKGSFSTLEIQRTEQGDSAMYLCASSLEAPANTGELFFGEGSRLTVL.

This clonotype was counted a few times. The chain recombines TRBV15 with TRBJ2-1; the D call may be TRBD1 or TRBD2 (5 bases each). Germline V gene sequence: CDR1 LNHNV, CDR2 YYDKDF (reference sequence). CDR3 length: 12 amino acids. The V and J ends lost 1 base and 9 bases respectively, with 7 bases between them. CDR3 bases: TGTGCCACCAGCAGAGGGGACCCTGAGCAGTTCTTC. This gives the protein CATSRGDPEQFF.

This clonotype has a handful of counts. The V and J genes are TRBV11-1 and TRBJ2-7, with 10 bases lining up with TRBD1. This CDR3 is built from 15 residues. Germline CDR1 and CDR2: SGHAT and FQDESV (reference sequence). The V gene end was trimmed by 7 bases and the J gene end by 0 bases; junction bases not matched to a gene: 6. CDR3 nucleotides: TGTGCCAGCACCCCCTGGACAGGGGGCTCCTACGAGCAGTACTTC. Its translation: CASTPWTGGSYEQYF.